This T cell receptor (beta chain) was identified in a study of T cell repertoires in cytomegalovirus infection. On the study more broadly: CMV infection plus the matching HLA type was flagged by public TCR beta signatures.

Study observations and caveats: Cumulative frequency (of public TCR beta family members) identified carriers of CMV plus the relevant HLA. The ex vivo response was dominated by HLA-C-restricted CMV-specific TCR beta clonotypes.

The sample holds a few counts of this clonotype. The target antigen is unknown. MiXCR, run by TCRdb on the reads, gives a single entry per CDR3 protein. Seen here are 100,000 or so distinct CDR3 sequences, 20% to 30% observed once, and the top ten hold around 40%. The CDR3 is 14 residues long. The V and J ends lost 0 bases and 2 bases respectively, with 11 bases between them. Germline V gives CDR1 DFQATT, CDR2 SNEGSKA (reference sequence). The specimen was CD8+ T cells from PBMCs. This clonotype originated in a human donor in good health (CMV status not recorded). Some clones in this sample may be carry-over from other donors' samples. V is TRBV20-1 and J is TRBJ2-7; maybe TRBD1 (5 bases). CDR3 nucleotides: TGCAGTGCTAGAGATCCAGGGATGGCCTACGAGCAGTACTTC. Amino acid sequence: CSARDPGMAYEQYF.